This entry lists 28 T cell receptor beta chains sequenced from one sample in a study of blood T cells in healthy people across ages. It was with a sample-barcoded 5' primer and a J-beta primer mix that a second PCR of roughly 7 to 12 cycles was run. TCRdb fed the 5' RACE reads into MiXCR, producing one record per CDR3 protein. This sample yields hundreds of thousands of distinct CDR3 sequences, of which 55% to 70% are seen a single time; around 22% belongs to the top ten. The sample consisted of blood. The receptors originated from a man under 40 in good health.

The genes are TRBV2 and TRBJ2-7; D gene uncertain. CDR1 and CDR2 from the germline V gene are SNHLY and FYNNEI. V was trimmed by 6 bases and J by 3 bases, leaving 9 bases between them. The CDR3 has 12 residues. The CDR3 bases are TGTGCCAGCAGGGATAACTTCTACGAGCAGTACTTC. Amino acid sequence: CASRDNFYEQYF.

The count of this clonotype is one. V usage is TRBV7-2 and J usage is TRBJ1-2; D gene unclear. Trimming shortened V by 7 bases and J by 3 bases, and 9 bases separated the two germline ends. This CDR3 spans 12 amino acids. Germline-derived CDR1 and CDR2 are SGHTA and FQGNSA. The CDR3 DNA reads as TGTGCCAGCATCTTGCCAGACTATGGCTACACCTTC. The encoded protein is CASILPDYGYTF.

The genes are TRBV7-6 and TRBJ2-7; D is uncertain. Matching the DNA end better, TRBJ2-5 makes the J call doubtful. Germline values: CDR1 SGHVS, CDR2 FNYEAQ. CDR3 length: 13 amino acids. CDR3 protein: CASLPKIGETQYF. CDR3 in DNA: TGTGCCAGCCTCCCTAAAATAGGGGAGACCCAGTACTTC.

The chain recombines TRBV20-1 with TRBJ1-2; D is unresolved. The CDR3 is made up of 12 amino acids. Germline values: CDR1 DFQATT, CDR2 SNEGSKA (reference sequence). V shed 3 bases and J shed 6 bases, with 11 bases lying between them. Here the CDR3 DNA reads TGCAGTGCTAGTCCGGGGAGCCATGGCTACACCTTC. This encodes CSASPGSHGYTF.

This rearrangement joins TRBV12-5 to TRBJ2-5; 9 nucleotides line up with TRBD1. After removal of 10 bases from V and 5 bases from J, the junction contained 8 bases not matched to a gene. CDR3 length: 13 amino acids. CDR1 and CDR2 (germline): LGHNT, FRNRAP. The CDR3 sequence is CAISGTGMETQYF. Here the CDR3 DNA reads TGTGCTATATCCGGGACAGGGATGGAGACCCAGTACTTC.

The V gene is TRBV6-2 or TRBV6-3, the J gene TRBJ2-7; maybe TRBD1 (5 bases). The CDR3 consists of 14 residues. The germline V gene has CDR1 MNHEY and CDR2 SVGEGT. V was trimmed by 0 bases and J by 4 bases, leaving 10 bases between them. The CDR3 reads CASSYSSPGYEQYF. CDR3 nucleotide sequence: TGTGCCAGCAGTTACTCCAGTCCAGGGTACGAGCAGTACTTC.

CDR3 bases: TGTGCCATCAGTGACGGCAAAAACATTCAGTACTTC. Protein: CAISDGKNIQYF. This sequence joins TRBV10-3 and TRBJ2-5; D unresolved. Judging by the DNA end, TRBJ2-4 fits better; the J call may be wrong. CDR1 and CDR2 (germline): ENHRY, SYGVKD. The CDR3 loop spans 12 amino acids.

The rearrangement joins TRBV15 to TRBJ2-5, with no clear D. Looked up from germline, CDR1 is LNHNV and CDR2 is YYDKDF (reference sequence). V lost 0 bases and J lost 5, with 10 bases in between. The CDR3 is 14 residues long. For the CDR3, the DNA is TGTGCCACCAGCAGAGATACGGGTTTCGAGACCCAGTACTTC. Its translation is CATSRDTGFETQYF.

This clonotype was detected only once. The DNA for the CDR3 is TGTGCCAGCAGGATAGCGGGACAAGAGACCCAGTACTTC. Protein product: CASRIAGQETQYF. The chain is built from TRBV6-6 and TRBJ2-5; 8 bases fit TRBD2. Germline-derived CDR1 and CDR2 are MNHNY and SVGAGI (reference sequence). V lost 6 bases to trimming and J lost 2 bases; unmatched junction nucleotides: 2. The CDR3 runs to 13 residues.

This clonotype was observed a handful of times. The CDR3 DNA follows: TGTGCCAGCAGCTTTCTCACTCACGGGGCCAACGTCCTGACTTTC. Protein sequence: CASSFLTHGANVLTF. The genes are TRBV7-2 and TRBJ2-6; D gene uncertain. Germline V lookup: CDR1 SGHTA, CDR2 FQGNSA. With 3 bases removed from V and 4 bases from J, the gap between germline ends came to 10 bases. There are 15 residues in the CDR3.

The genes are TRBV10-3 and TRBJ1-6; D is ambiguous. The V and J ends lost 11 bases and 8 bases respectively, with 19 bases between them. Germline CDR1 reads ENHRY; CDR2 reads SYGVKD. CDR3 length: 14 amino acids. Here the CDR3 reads CAPRLARAHSPLHF. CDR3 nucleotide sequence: TGTGCCCCCAGACTGGCAAGGGCGCATTCACCCCTCCACTTT.

CDR3 in amino acids: CASSAGTGGDEQFF. The CDR3 DNA reads TGTGCCAGCAGTGCGGGGACAGGGGGCGATGAGCAGTTCTTC. J is TRBJ2-1 and V is TRBV25-1; 12 bases map to TRBD1. J was trimmed by 8 bases and V by 4 bases; bases with no gene match: 3. The CDR3 is 14 amino acids. The V gene's germline CDR1 is MGHDK and CDR2 SYGVNS. Using reference TRBV25-1 and TRBJ2-1 for the parts outside the CDR3, the full variable domain is EADIYQTPRYLVIGTGKKITLECSQTMGHDKMYWYQQDPGMELHLIHYSYGVNSTEKGDLSSESTVSRIRTEHFPLTLESARPSHTSQYLCASSAGTGGDEQFFGPGTRLTVL.

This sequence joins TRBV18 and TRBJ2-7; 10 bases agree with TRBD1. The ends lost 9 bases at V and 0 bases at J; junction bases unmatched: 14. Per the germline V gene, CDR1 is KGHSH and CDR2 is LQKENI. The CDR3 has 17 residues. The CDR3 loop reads CASRPGTGVGISYEQYF. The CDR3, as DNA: TGTGCCAGTCGTCCCGGGACAGGGGTCGGGATCTCCTACGAGCAGTACTTC.

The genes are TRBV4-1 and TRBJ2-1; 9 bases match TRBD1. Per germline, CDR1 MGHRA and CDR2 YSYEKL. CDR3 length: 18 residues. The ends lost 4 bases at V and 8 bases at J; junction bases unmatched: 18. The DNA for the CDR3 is TGCGCCAGCAGCCTTGAACCCTCGACAGGGGGATGGATCTATGAGCAGTTCTTC. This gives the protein CASSLEPSTGGWIYEQFF.

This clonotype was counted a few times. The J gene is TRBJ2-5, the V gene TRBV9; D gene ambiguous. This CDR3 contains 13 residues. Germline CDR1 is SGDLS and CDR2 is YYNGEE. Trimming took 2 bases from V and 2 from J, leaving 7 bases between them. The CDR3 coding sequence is TGTGCCAGCAGCGTCAGGTCTCAAGAGACCCAGTACTTC. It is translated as CASSVRSQETQYF.

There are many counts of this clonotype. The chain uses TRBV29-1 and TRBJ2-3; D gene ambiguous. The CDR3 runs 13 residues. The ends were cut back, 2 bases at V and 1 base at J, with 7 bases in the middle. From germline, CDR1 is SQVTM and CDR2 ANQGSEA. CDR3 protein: CSVEQLGTDTQYF. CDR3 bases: TGCAGCGTTGAACAGTTGGGCACAGATACGCAGTATTTT.

For the CDR3, the DNA is TGTGCCAGCAGCTCGGATCTAGCGGGGGCCACAGATACGCAGTATTTT. It yields the protein CASSSDLAGATDTQYF. This chain connects TRBV7-9 to TRBJ2-3; 10 bases fit TRBD2. The CDR3 has 16 amino acids. The V gene's germline CDR1 is SEHNR and CDR2 FQNEAQ (reference sequence). V lost 4 bases, J lost 2 bases, and 6 bases stayed unmatched.

The CDR3: CASSSRGNRETQYF. The DNA for the CDR3 is TGTGCCAGCAGCTCTCGGGGCAACAGAGAGACCCAGTACTTC. The chain carries TRBV5-4 and TRBJ2-5; the D gene could be TRBD1 or TRBD2 (5 bases each). Trimming cost V 3 bases and J 4 bases, with 13 bases left between them. The CDR3 is 14 residues long. Germline V gene lookup returns CDR1 SGHNT and CDR2 YYREEE (reference sequence). Looking up the rest from reference TRBV5-4 and TRBJ2-5 gives the full variable domain: ETGVTQSPTHLIKTRGQQVTLRCSSQSGHNTVSWYQQALGQGPQFIFQYYREEENGRGNFPPRFSGLQFPNYSSELNVNALELDDSALYLCASSSRGNRETQYFGPGTRLLVL.

The CDR3 loop is CASSFAGFDITEAFF. The CDR3 region has the DNA TGTGCCAGCAGCTTCGCAGGGTTTGATATCACTGAAGCTTTCTTT. The V gene is TRBV25-1, the J gene TRBJ1-1, with a tentative D call TRBD1 (5 bases). This CDR3 contains 15 residues. Germline V lookup: CDR1 MGHDK, CDR2 SYGVNS. V dropped 6 bases and J dropped 4 bases, with 18 bases sitting between them.

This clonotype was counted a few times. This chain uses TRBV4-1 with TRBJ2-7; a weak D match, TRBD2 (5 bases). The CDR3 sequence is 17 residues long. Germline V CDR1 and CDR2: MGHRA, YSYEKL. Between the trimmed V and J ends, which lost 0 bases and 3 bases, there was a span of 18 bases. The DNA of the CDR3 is TGCGCCAGCAGCCAAGATCATTCGGCGGACGGGAACTACGAGCAGTACTTC. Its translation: CASSQDHSADGNYEQYF.

The CDR3 sequence is CASSLGLERETETQYF. The DNA of the CDR3 is TGTGCCAGCAGCTTAGGACTGGAGCGGGAGACGGAGACCCAGTACTTC. This chain uses TRBV7-2 with TRBJ2-5; 8 positions agree with TRBD2. With V trimmed by 1 base and J by 5 bases, 9 bases remained unmatched. CDR1 SGHTA and CDR2 FQGNSA come from the germline V gene. The CDR3 is 16 amino acids.

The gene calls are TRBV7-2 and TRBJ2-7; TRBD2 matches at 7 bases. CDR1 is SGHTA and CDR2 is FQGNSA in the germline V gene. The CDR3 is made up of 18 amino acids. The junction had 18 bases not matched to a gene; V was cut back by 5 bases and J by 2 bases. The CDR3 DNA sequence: TGTGCCAGCAGCCGAGGGGCTAGCGGAGACCCACTGCCCTACGAGCAGTACTTC. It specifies CASSRGASGDPLPYEQYF.

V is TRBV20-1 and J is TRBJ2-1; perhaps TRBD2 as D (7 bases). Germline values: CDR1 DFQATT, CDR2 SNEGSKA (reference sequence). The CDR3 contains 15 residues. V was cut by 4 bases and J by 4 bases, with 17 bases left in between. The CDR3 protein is CSANEGGRQYNEQFF. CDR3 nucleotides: TGCAGTGCTAACGAGGGGGGGCGACAATACAATGAGCAGTTCTTC.

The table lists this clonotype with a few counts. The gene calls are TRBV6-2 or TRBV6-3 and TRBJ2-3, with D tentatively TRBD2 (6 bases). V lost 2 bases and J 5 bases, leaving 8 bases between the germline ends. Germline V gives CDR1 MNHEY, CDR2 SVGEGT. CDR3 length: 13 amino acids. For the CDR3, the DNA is TGTGCCAGCAGTTACGGGAGGCAAGATACGCAGTATTTT. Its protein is CASSYGRQDTQYF.

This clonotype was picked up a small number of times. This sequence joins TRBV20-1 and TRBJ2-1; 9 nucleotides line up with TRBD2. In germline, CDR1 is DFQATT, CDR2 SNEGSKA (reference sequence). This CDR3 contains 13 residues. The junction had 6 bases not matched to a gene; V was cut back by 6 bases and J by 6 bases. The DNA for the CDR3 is TGCAGTGCCCGGTCGACTAGCGGCAATGAGCAGTTCTTC. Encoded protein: CSARSTSGNEQFF.

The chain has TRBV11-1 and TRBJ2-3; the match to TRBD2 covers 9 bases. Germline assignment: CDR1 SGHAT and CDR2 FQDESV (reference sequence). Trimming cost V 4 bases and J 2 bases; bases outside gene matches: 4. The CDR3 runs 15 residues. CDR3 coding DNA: TGTGCCAGCAGCTACTGGACTAGCGACACAGATACGCAGTATTTT. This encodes CASSYWTSDTDTQYF. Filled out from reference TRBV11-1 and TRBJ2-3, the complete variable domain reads EAEVAQSPRYKITEKSQAVAFWCDPISGHATLYWYRQILGQGPELLVQFQDESVVDDSQLPKDRFSAERLKGVDSTLKIQPAELGDSAMYLCASSYWTSDTDTQYFGPGTRLTVL.

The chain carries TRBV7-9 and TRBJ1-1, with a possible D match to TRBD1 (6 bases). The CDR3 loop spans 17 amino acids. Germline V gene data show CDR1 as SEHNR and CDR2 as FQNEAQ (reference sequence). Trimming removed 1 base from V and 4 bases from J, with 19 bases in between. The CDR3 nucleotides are TGTGCCAGCAGCTTAGAAGCGACCTTAGGGGGTGGCACTGAAGCTTTCTTT. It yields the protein CASSLEATLGGGTEAFF. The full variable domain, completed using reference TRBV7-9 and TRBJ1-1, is DTGVSQNPRHKITKRGQNVTFRCDPISEHNRLYWYRQTLGQGPEFLTYFQNEAQLEKSRLLSDRFSAERPKGSFSTLEIQRTEQGDSAMYLCASSLEATLGGGTEAFFGQGTRLTVV.

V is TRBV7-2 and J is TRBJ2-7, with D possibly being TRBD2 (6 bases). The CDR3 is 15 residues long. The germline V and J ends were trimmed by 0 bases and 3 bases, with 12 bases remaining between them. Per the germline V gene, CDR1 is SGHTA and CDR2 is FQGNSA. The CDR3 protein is CASSLAHGGFYEQYF. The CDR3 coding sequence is TGTGCCAGCAGCTTAGCCCATGGGGGGTTCTACGAGCAGTACTTC.